This T cell receptor beta chain appears in the sequencing data of a study of shared clonotypes between healthy human individuals. In the case of this clone: The sample holds other DNA sequences that translate to the same CDR3.

Sequencing was performed with immunoSEQ multiplex PCR; in TCRdb, only in-frame clones are kept and a portion is missing. This table holds fewer than 3 million clones, under 95% found once. In germline, CDR1 is SGHTA, CDR2 FQGNSA. The ends were cut back, 5 bases at V and 8 bases at J, with 18 bases in the middle. The CDR3 covers 14 residues. The source material was naive CD4+ T cells from PBMCs. Subset reported: CD45RA+ positively selected. This sequence joins TRBV7-2 and TRBJ1-2; D remains unclear. The origin of this receptor is a man younger than 35 in good health. Some clones in this sample may be carry-over from other donors' samples. The CDR3, as DNA: TGTGCCAGCAGCAAGACGACGCGGGAGTGGGGCTACACCTTC. Translation gives CASSKTTREWGYTF.